This T cell receptor beta chain was obtained from a study of spatial heterogeneity in lung cancer. Study outcomes and limitations: Alpha chain coverage of tumor T cells was estimated at approximately 6.5%, and beta chain coverage at about 13%. Mutation counts in tumors were tracked by counts of expanded intratumoral alpha and beta TCRs.

This CDR3 contains 14 residues. V was cut by 5 bases and J by 3 bases, with 12 bases left in between. CDR1 is LNHNV, CDR2 YYDKDF, per germline (reference sequence). Sample time point: sample taken at primary tumor resection. The roughly 79 donors had untreated early-stage non-small cell lung cancer. The authors sequenced whole RNA from tumor, nontumor lung or frozen PBMC without sorting. Within the sample, this clonotype is medium-sized (0.01 to 0.1%). Its antigen is currently unknown. Every TCR cDNA molecule bore a unique molecular identifier. MiXCR, run by TCRdb on the 5' RACE reads, gives a single entry per CDR3 protein. The sample has about 5,000 distinct CDR3 sequences, roughly a sixth seen once.

V is TRBV15 and J is TRBJ2-3; the D gene could be TRBD1 or TRBD2 (5 bases each). Sequencing was performed on lung tumor tissue, taken at surgery. The sequence was collected from a male donor with early-stage non-small cell lung cancer. The CDR3 bases are TGTGCCACCAGCCCCACGGGGCCTACAGATACGCAGTATTTT. Translated, it gives CATSPTGPTDTQYF.